This entry features one TCR beta chain sequence. Its antigen is still unknown. One base away there is no much larger clone; base qualities are not given. The TCR beta CDR3 regions were amplified from the RNA transcripts. For the first round of RT-PCR on the TCR CDR3, the HTBI primer set was used together with the Qiagen OneStep RT-PCR kit. Libraries were constructed in a second round of multiplex PCR, after which size selection and purification were carried out. Libraries were sequenced paired-end with 100 bp reads on an Illumina HiSeq2000. The study's own analysis went as follows. SOAPnuke was used to process the raw data, removing reads that contained adapters or uncalled bases, had a mean Phred below 15, or lacked an exact match to the constant primer or identifier. High-quality paired reads were merged using COPE v1.2.5, and each unique nucleotide sequence was defined as a clonotype. MiTCR v1.1 was used to align clonotypes to the IMGT TRBV, TRBD and TRBJ reference segments. The analysis was restricted to V-J combinations with a frequency above 0.0001, which together covered over 99% of the repertoires. A TCS score was defined as the ratio of F50 (clonal expansion) to E x V (chaos), with BLOSUM62-based TCRdist applied between CDR3 peptides within each V-J. Welch's t-statistics and random forest reduced around 510 V-J features to roughly 13, which were used in a naive Bayes classifier (R e1071). TCRdb redid the processing of the public reads, applying fastp at Q25 and MiXCR, and retained in-frame beta chains. Duplicate CDR3 protein sequences are folded into a single record with the most common DNA and genes. TCRdb's processing, not the study's, gives the V and J calls here. The sample data list approximately 410,000 distinct CDR3 sequences, and around 15% of these were observed just once. In total, the top ten clones hold approximately 13% of the sample.

The germline V gene encodes CDR1 SGHVT and CDR2 SQSDAQ. The junction carries 20 bases between V and J, which are trimmed by 3 bases and 8 bases respectively. There are 16 amino acids in the CDR3, from cysteine to phenylalanine inclusive. Just CDR3 DNA is preserved here, 48 bases in frame from base 1. In the ophthalmopathy patients, disease was moderately to severely active, with a Clinical Activity Score of 3 or more, a NOSPECS grade of 4 or more, and a duration of less than 3 months. The study excluded patients with uncontrolled infections, other autoimmune diseases, pregnancy or lactation. Diagnoses were based on clinical symptoms, serum thyroxine and TRAb, thyroid ultrasound and orbital computed tomography. Ficoll-Paque density gradient centrifugation was used to isolate PBMCs from around 10 ml of fresh peripheral blood. Trizol reagent was used to extract total RNA, and RNA quality was then checked on an Agilent 2100 Bioanalyzer.

These data are taken from a study of T cells in Graves' hyperthyroidism and ophthalmopathy (dated by TCRdb to about 2019). With regard to the full study: Peripheral blood was sampled at the time of initial diagnosis, prior to any treatment. An independent validation cohort of some 18 hyperthyroidism patients and 17 patients who later progressed to ophthalmopathy tested prospective prediction of ophthalmopathy. In roughly six Graves' hyperthyroidism patients, the study also compared T-cell repertoires from thyroid tissue with T-cell repertoires from blood. The 90 or so discovery patients were randomly split 7:3 into training and test sets. According to the paper, TCR Vbeta CDR3 sequencing was carried out on more than 120 peripheral blood samples, which came from over 40 ophthalmopathy, about 75 hyperthyroidism and about 17 progressor patients. To identify TCR V-J signatures that set the groups apart, the researchers used a discovery cohort of about a hundred patients, made up of 43 with Graves' ophthalmopathy and approximately 57 with stable Graves' hyperthyroidism. Following sampling, methimazole starting at 30 mg daily was given to hyperthyroidism patients, and high-dose intravenous methylprednisolone was given to ophthalmopathy patients.

The full study reports these points: Most expanded thyroid clonotypes (frequency above 0.001) were also found in blood, which suggests that blood repertoires may mirror thyroid immune responses. Sample size was not statistically predetermined, and blinding of investigators to group allocation was not performed. Ophthalmopathy was separated from stable hyperthyroidism by a 13 V-J signature model, with approximately 89% sensitivity and around 81% specificity obtained in cross-validation and 80%/75% obtained in testing. In validation, the model predicted progression to ophthalmopathy a median of roughly 6.5 months before onset, with approximately 68% sensitivity and 72.22% specificity.

The sample taken for sequencing was blood. The V gene is TRBV7-4 and the J gene is TRBJ2-1, with TRBD2 tentatively as D gene (6 bases match). This clonotype was sampled from a man between 18 and 29 years old with Graves' ophthalmopathy. The nucleotide sequence is given as TGTGCCAGCAGCTTGGGGACTCTTTTAATTAGGGATGAGCAGTTCTTC. It translates to CASSLGTLLIRDEQFF.